One sample yielded the 14 T cell receptor beta chains listed below, sequenced in a study of T cell responses to AZD1222 COVID-19 vaccine. The data were produced by immunoSEQ multiplex PCR, yet TCRdb's version contains in-frame clones alone and is incomplete. The table records around 15,000 clones, roughly 80% of them present only once. This material consisted of peripheral blood, taken 28 days after the second AZD1222 dose. All receptors come from an adult who received the AZD1222 COVID-19 vaccine.

CDR3 residues: CASSLGAGRQYTQYF. The CDR3 DNA follows: TGTGCCAGCAGCTTAGGGGCAGGACGGCAGTATACGCAGTATTTT. The rearrangement uses TRBV7-2 and TRBJ2-3; no clear D. CDR1 is SGHTA and CDR2 is FQGNSA in the germline V gene. Trimming removed 1 base at V and 7 bases at J, with 15 bases between. The CDR3 extends over 15 amino acids.

The gene calls are TRBV10-3 and TRBJ2-1; 10 nucleotides align to TRBD2. J gave up 9 bases and V 0 bases, and 5 bases lay outside the gene matches. From germline, CDR1 is ENHRY and CDR2 SYGVKD. This CDR3 is built from 15 residues. The CDR3 loop is CAISESGLALGEQFF. DNA for the CDR3: TGTGCCATCAGTGAGTCGGGACTAGCGTTGGGTGAGCAGTTCTTC.

The chain links TRBV19 to TRBJ1-2; TRBD1 matches at 8 bases. The germline V gene has CDR1 LNHDA and CDR2 SQIVND (reference sequence). The CDR3 sequence is 16 residues long. V shed 1 base and J 4 bases; nucleotides not matched to a gene: 8. The CDR3 region is CASSIGPDREFYGYTF. As DNA, the CDR3 is TGTGCCAGTAGTATAGGTCCGGACAGGGAGTTCTATGGCTACACCTTC.

CDR3 coding DNA: TGTGCCAGCAGGACGACAGGGAGAATAGGCACTGAAGCTTTCTTT. This translates into CASRTTGRIGTEAFF. The V call is TRBV2, the J call TRBJ1-1; 7 positions agree with TRBD1. The CDR3 has 15 residues. CDR1 and CDR2 (germline): SNHLY, FYNNEI. The V and J ends lost 6 bases and 4 bases, in that order; junction bases with no gene match: 11.

The V and J genes are TRBV9 and TRBJ1-3; D gene uncertain. The germline CDR1 and CDR2 sequences are SGDLS and YYNGEE. The CDR3 runs 16 residues. Trimming took 0 bases from V and 0 from J, leaving 10 bases between them. The CDR3 loop is CASSVVSESSGNTIYF. The CDR3 DNA reads as TGTGCCAGCAGCGTAGTGTCCGAATCCTCTGGAAACACCATATATTTT.

This CDR3 reads CASSLFSPDEQFF. The CDR3 nucleotides read TGTGCCAGCAGCTTGTTTAGCCCCGATGAGCAGTTCTTC. The chain uses TRBV5-4 and TRBJ2-1; D is unclear. This CDR3 region has 13 residues. Trimming stripped 1 base from V and 8 bases from J, with 10 bases between. The germline CDR1 and CDR2 sequences are SGHNT and YYREEE (reference sequence). Using reference TRBV5-4 and TRBJ2-1 for the parts outside the CDR3, the full variable domain is ETGVTQSPTHLIKTRGQQVTLRCSSQSGHNTVSWYQQALGQGPQFIFQYYREEENGRGNFPPRFSGLQFPNYSSELNVNALELDDSALYLCASSLFSPDEQFFGPGTRLTVL.

The chain joins TRBV7-8 to TRBJ1-6; 7 bases match TRBD1. The J segment lost 7 bases and the V segment lost 3 bases, leaving 0 bases of the junction unmatched. The germline gives CDR1 SGHVS, CDR2 FQNEAQ. This CDR3 has 13 amino acids. This CDR3 reads CASSLDRNSPLHF. The CDR3 DNA reads as TGTGCCAGCAGCTTGGACAGGAATTCACCCCTCCACTTT.

This chain's CDR3 is CASILTVGTEAFF. The CDR3 DNA sequence: TGTGCCAGCATCCTGACCGTCGGGACTGAAGCTTTCTTT. The rearrangement joins TRBV7-9 to TRBJ1-1; unclear D gene. The CDR3 has 13 amino acids. Germline CDR1 reads SEHNR; CDR2 reads FQNEAQ (reference sequence). The germline V and J ends were trimmed by 7 bases and 5 bases, with 14 bases remaining between them.

The chain links TRBV27 to TRBJ2-2, with 10 bases fitting TRBD1. Germline CDR1 reads MNHEY; CDR2 reads SMNVEV (reference sequence). Trimming cost V 5 bases and J 5 bases; bases outside gene matches: 5. The CDR3 consists of 15 residues. The CDR3 DNA sequence: TGTGCCAGCAGTGTCCCGGGACAGGGGACCGGGGAGCTGTTTTTT. Translating it yields CASSVPGQGTGELFF.

The V and J genes are TRBV9 and TRBJ2-1, with TRBD2 matching 8 bases. Germline V CDR1 and CDR2: SGDLS, YYNGEE. With 5 bases clipped from V and 8 bases from J, the junction kept 12 bases outside the gene matches. The CDR3 has 15 residues. The CDR3 region has the DNA TGTGCCAGCAGGCGGATCGCCGGGACTAGGGATGAGCAGTTCTTC. Translation: CASRRIAGTRDEQFF.

The chain carries TRBV7-9 and TRBJ2-7; D possibly corresponds to TRBD1 (6 bases). The CDR3 spans 14 residues. Trimming removed 3 bases from V and 1 base from J, with 10 bases in between. Germline V CDR1 and CDR2: SEHNR, FQNEAQ (reference sequence). Here the CDR3 reads CASSLAGVSYEQYF. In nucleotides, the CDR3 is TGTGCCAGCAGCTTGGCAGGGGTTTCCTACGAGCAGTACTTC.

The rearrangement uses TRBV7-2 and TRBJ2-7, with D perhaps being TRBD1 or TRBD2 (5 bases each). V lost 5 bases, J lost 7 bases, and 21 bases lay in between. This CDR3 has 15 amino acids. Germline CDR1 is SGHTA and CDR2 is FQGNSA. This CDR3 is CASSRSGTVNEEQYF. The CDR3 coding sequence is TGTGCCAGCAGCCGGTCTGGGACCGTCAATGAGGAGCAGTACTTC.

The chain has TRBV19 and TRBJ2-5; the D is unclear. This CDR3 contains 13 residues. Germline assignment: CDR1 LNHDA and CDR2 SQIVND (reference sequence). V was clipped by 7 bases and J by 5 bases, with 14 bases between them. The CDR3 loop is CASKPRSLETQYF. CDR3 in DNA: TGTGCCAGTAAGCCGAGATCGTTGGAGACCCAGTACTTC.

In its sample, this clone was seen a few times. The chain employs TRBV12-5 and TRBJ2-1; D is possibly TRBD1 (6 bases). The CDR3 runs to 17 residues. The germline V gene has CDR1 LGHNT and CDR2 FRNRAP. V lost 0 bases and J 7 bases, leaving 19 bases between the germline ends. CDR3 region: CASGLVLRTVRVNEQFF. The CDR3 DNA reads TGTGCTAGTGGTTTGGTATTAAGGACAGTGAGGGTTAATGAGCAGTTCTTC.